Reported below is one TCR beta chain. The antigen remains unidentified. Using immunoSEQ multiplex PCR, the repertoire was profiled, and TCRdb retains in-frame clones only, with some absent. The table lists 2 million to 2.5 million clones, approximately 95% of them singletons. Germline V gene sequence: CDR1 LNHDA, CDR2 SQIVND (reference sequence). Trimming removed 4 bases from V and 5 bases from J; junction bases left unmatched: 8. CDR3 length: 15 residues. The data derive from a study of shared clonotypes between healthy human individuals. Study conclusions and caveats: Despite large depth, sorted-subset datasets appeared incompletely sequenced. Measured sharing among donors was expected to vary with sequencing depth.

What was sequenced was naive CD4+ T cells sorted from blood. Subset here: CD45RA+ positively selected. The receptor comes from a man aged 18 to 29 in good health. The gene calls are TRBV19 and TRBJ1-1; 9 positions match TRBD1. DNA for the CDR3: TGTGCCAGTAGTAACCAACAGGGGGCGAGGACTGAAGCTTTCTTT. Its translation is CASSNQQGARTEAFF.